This record concerns one TCR beta chain sequence. Its specificity is not known. The data stem from a study of identical twins. Study results and limitations: For out-of-frame beta sequences, excess twin sharing was weaker. Sequences that were out-of-frame, alpha and twin-shared displayed an excess of low generation probability.

TCRdb recomputed calls from the 5' RACE reads with MiXCR, one row per CDR3 protein. The table lists just over 450,000 distinct CDR3 sequences, 14% of them singletons. The sample was also linked to a second study, of yellow fever vaccine responses in identical twins.

Sequenced material: CD4+ T cells sorted from blood. The TCR was taken from a young woman in good health.

As DNA, the CDR3 is TGTGCCAGCAGCTTAGCGCTGGGACAGGGGGCAACCAACACCGGGGAGCTGTTTTTT. This codes for CASSLALGQGATNTGELFF. V is TRBV7-6 and J is TRBJ2-2; 12 positions match TRBD1. Trimming removed 0 bases from V and 2 bases from J; junction bases left unmatched: 7. Germline CDR1 SGHVS, CDR2 FNYEAQ. The CDR3 is 19 amino acids.